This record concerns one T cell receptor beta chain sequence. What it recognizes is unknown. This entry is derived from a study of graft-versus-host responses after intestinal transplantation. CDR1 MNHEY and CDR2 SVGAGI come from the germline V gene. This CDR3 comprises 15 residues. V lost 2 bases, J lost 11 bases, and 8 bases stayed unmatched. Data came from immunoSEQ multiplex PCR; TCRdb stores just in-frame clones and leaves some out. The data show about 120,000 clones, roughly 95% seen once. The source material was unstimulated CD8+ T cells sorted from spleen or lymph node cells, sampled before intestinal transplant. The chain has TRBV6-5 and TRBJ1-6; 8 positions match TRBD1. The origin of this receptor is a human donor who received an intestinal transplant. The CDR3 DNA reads TGTGCCAGCAGTTACGAGGACAGGGCTCTGACACCCCTCCACTTT. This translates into CASSYEDRALTPLHF.